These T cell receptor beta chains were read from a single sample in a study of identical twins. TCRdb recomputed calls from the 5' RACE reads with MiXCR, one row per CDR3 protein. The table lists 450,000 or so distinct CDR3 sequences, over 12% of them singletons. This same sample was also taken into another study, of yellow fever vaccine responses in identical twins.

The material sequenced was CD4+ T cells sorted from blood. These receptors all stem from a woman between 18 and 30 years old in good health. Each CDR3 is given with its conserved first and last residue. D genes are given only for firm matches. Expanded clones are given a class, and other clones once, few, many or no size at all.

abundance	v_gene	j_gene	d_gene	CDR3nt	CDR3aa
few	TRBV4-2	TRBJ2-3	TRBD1	TGTGCCAGCAGCGAGGGGGCGACAGATACGCAGTATTTT	CASSEGATDTQYF
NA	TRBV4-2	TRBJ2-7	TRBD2	TGTGCCAGCAGCCAAAAACCGGGACTAGCGGGGGACCGCACCTACGAGCAGTACTTC	CASSQKPGLAGDRTYEQYF
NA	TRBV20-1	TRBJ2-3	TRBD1	TGCAGTGCTAGACCGGGGGCCGGGACAGGAGGATCAGATACGCAGTATTTT	CSARPGAGTGGSDTQYF
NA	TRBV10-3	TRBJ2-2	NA	TGTGCCATCAGTATGTTTGTCTTAGATAACACCGGGGAGCTGTTTTTT	CAISMFVLDNTGELFF
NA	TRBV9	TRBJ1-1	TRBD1	TGTGCCAGCAGCGTCGGACAGGCGTACACTGAAGCTTTCTTT	CASSVGQAYTEAFF
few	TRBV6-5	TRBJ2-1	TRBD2	TGTGCCAGCAGTTACCTTAGCGGGGGAAATAATGAGCAGTTCTTC	CASSYLSGGNNEQFF
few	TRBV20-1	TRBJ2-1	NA	TGCAGTGTTCCCTACTTGAGCTCCTACAATGAGCAGTTCTTC	CSVPYLSSYNEQFF
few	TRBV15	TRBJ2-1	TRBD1	TGTGCCACCAGCAGAGGGGACAGGGCATCCTACAATGAGCAGTTCTTC	CATSRGDRASYNEQFF
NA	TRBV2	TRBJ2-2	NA	TGTGCCAGCAAGGCCGGGGAGCTGTTTTTT	CASKAGELFF
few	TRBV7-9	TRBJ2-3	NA	TGTGCCAGCAGCTTAGACCAGGGTGGAGATACGCAGTATTTT	CASSLDQGGDTQYF
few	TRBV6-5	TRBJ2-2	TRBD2	TGTGCCAGCAGTTACTCTGGGGGGCGGGAGGTCACCGGGGAGCTGTTTTTT	CASSYSGGREVTGELFF
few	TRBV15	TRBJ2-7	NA	TGTGCCACCAGCAGAGTTCCCCCCTACGAGCAGTACTTC	CATSRVPPYEQYF
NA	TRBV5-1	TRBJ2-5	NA	TGCGCCAGCAGCCCCGACAGGCCCCAAGAGACCCAGTACTTC	CASSPDRPQETQYF
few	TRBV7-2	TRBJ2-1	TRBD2	TGTGCCAGCAGCTTTAGGACTAGCCCCGACAATGAGCAGTTCTTC	CASSFRTSPDNEQFF
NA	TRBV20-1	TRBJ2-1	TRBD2	TGCAGTGCTAGAGATCGAGTAGCGGGAAACAATGAGCAGTTCTTC	CSARDRVAGNNEQFF
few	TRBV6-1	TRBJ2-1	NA	TGTGCCAGCACCAAGGACTTCTCCTACAATGAGCAGTTCTTC	CASTKDFSYNEQFF
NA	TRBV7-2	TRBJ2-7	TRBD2	TGTGCCAGCAGCTTCGCGGGACTAGCGGGGTACGAGCAGTACTTC	CASSFAGLAGYEQYF
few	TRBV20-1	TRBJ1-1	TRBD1	TGCAGTGCTCCTTACAGGGGAAACACTGAAGCTTTCTTT	CSAPYRGNTEAFF
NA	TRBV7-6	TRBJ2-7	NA	TGTGCCAGCAGCCGCGCGACGGGGGCCTACGGCGAGCAGTACTTC	CASSRATGAYGEQYF
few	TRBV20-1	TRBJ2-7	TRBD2	TGCAGTGTGTACCCCAAGCGGGAGAACTACGAGCAGTACTTC	CSVYPKRENYEQYF
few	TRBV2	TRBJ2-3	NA	TGTGCCAGCAGTGGACAGCGTAGCACAGATACGCAGTATTTT	CASSGQRSTDTQYF
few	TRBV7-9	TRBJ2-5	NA	TGTGCCAGCAGCCCCTACCCCGGCGACAGCCAAGAGACCCAGTACTTC	CASSPYPGDSQETQYF
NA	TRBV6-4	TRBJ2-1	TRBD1	TGTGCCAGCACCACCGAACCGGGACAGAGTCCTAATGAGCAGTTCTTC	CASTTEPGQSPNEQFF
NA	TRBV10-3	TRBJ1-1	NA	TGTGCCATCAGGAATACAGGGGAAGCTTTCTTT	CAIRNTGEAFF
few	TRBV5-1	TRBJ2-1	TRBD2	TGCGCCAGCGGTTACCGGGACTACCCCCTAGATGAGCAGTTCTTC	CASGYRDYPLDEQFF
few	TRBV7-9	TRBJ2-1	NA	TGTGCCAGCAGCCGAGGAGGAGTGAGCTCCTACAATGAGCAGTTCTTC	CASSRGGVSSYNEQFF
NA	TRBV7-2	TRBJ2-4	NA	TGTGCCACCTCATCTCAGGGAAAAGGGGACATTCAGTACTTC	CATSSQGKGDIQYF
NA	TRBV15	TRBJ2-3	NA	TGTGCCACCAGCAGAGACCCGGGGGGCACAGATACGCAGTATTTT	CATSRDPGGTDTQYF
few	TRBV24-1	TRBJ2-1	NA	TGTGCCACCAGTGACACGACTATTGGCGGTTCCTACAATGAGCAGTTCTTC	CATSDTTIGGSYNEQFF
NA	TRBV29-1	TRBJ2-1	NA	TGCAGCGTTCGAAAATCCGGGACTTACAATGAGCAGTTCTTC	CSVRKSGTYNEQFF
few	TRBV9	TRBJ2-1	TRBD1	TGTGCCAGCAGCGCCCAGACAGGGGGCGCCGGGAATGAGCAGTTCTTC	CASSAQTGGAGNEQFF
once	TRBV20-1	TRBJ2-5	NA	TGCAGTCCTACCAGTGGGGTAGTCCAAGAGACCCAGTACTTC	CSPTSGVVQETQYF
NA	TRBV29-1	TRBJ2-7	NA	TGCAGCGTTGAGGTCAGGGTAATGGGTGAGCAGTACTTC	CSVEVRVMGEQYF
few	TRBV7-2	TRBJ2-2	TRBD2	TGTGCCAGCAGCTTGCAACCTAGCGGGCGAAGCACCGGGGAGCTGTTTTTT	CASSLQPSGRSTGELFF
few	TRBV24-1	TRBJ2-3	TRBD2	TGTGCCACCGCGGGAGCCACAGATACGCAGTATTTT	CATAGATDTQYF
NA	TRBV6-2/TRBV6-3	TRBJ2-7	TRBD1	TGTGCCAGCAGTTGGGACAGCAACTACGAGCAGTACTTC	CASSWDSNYEQYF
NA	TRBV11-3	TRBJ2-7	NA	TGTGCCAGCAGCTTCCAGGGTGCCTACGAGCAGTACTTC	CASSFQGAYEQYF
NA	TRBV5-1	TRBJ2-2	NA	TGCGCCAGCAGCTTGGCTGGCAGGACGAACACCGGGGAGCTGTTTTTT	CASSLAGRTNTGELFF
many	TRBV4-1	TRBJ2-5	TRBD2	TGCGCCAGCAGCCAAGAGGGGCTAGCGGGACGGGAGACCCAGTACTTC	CASSQEGLAGRETQYF
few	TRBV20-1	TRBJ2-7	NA	TGCAGTGCTAGGGGAGGAGGGACACTCCTAAATTACTACGAGCAGTACTTC	CSARGGGTLLNYYEQYF
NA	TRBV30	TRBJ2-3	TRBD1	TGTGCCTGGAAAGGGGACAGGCCCACAGATACGCAGTATTTT	CAWKGDRPTDTQYF
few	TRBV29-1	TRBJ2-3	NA	TGCAGCGTTGCCCGCACAGATACGCAGTATTTT	CSVARTDTQYF
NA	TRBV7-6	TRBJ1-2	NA	TGTGCCAGCAGCTTAGCTTCAGGGGCGATCTATGGCTACACCTTC	CASSLASGAIYGYTF
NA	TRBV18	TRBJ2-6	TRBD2	TGTGCCAGTCCGGGGAGGGGTGCTGGGGCCAACGTCCTGACTTTC	CASPGRGAGANVLTF
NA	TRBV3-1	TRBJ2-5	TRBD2	TGTGCCAGCAGCCCGTATCTAGCGGGTGGAGAGACCCAGTACTTC	CASSPYLAGGETQYF
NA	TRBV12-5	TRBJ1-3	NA	TGTGCTAGTGGAACGACAGCAAACACCATATATTTT	CASGTTANTIYF
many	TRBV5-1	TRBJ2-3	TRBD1	TGCGCCAGCAGCTGGGACAGGGAAACAGATACGCAGTATTTT	CASSWDRETDTQYF
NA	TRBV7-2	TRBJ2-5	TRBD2	TGTGCCAGCTCATCCTACGGGGGGGTTCTCCAAGAGACCCAGTACTTC	CASSSYGGVLQETQYF
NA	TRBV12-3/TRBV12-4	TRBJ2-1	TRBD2	TGTGCCAGCAGTACGTTACTAGCGGGGGTCTACAATGAGCAGTTCTTC	CASSTLLAGVYNEQFF
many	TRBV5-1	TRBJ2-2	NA	TGCGCCAGCAGCTTTGGACGTACCGGGGAGCTGTTTTTT	CASSFGRTGELFF